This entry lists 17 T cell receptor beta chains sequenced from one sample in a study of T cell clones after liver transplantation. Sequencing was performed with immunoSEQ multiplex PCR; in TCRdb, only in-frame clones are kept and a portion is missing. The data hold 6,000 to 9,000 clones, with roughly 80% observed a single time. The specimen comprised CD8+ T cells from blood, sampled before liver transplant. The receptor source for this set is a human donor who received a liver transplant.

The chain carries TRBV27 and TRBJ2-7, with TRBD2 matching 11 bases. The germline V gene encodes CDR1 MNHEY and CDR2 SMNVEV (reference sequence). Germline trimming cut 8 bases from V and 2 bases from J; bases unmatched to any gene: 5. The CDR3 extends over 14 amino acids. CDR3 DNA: TGTGCCAGCCATCTAGCGGGGGGTACCTACGAGCAGTACTTC. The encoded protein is CASHLAGGTYEQYF.

This CDR3 reads CASSLDRDTYEQYF. The CDR3 coding sequence is TGTGCCAGCAGCTTAGACAGGGACACCTACGAGCAGTACTTC. The chain combines TRBV7-6 with TRBJ2-7, with D maybe TRBD1 (6 bases). Germline V gives CDR1 SGHVS, CDR2 FNYEAQ. Trimming removed 1 base from V and 2 bases from J, with 9 bases in between. This CDR3 has 14 amino acids.

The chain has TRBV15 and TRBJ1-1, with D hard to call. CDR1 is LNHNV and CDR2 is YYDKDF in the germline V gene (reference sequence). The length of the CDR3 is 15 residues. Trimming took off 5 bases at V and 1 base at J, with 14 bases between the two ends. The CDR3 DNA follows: TGTGCCACCAGCGAAGAGGTGTCGGCGAACACTGAAGCTTTCTTT. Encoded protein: CATSEEVSANTEAFF.

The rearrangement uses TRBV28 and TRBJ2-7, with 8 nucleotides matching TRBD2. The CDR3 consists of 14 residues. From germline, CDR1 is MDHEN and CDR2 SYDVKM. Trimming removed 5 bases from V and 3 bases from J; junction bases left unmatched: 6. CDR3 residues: CASSLGLADYEQYF. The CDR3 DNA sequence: TGTGCCAGCAGTCTCGGACTAGCCGACTACGAGCAGTACTTC.

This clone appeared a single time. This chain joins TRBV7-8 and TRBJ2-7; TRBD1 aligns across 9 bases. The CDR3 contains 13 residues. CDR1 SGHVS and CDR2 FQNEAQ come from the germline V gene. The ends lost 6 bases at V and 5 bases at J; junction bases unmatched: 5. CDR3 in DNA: TGTGCCAGCAGGGGGACAGGGTTGCACGAGCAGTACTTC. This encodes CASRGTGLHEQYF.

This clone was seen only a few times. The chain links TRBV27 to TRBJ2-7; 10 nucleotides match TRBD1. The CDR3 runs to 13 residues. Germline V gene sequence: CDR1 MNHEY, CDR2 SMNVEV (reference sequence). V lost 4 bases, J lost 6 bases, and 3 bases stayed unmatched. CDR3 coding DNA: TGTGCCAGCAGTTGGGGACAGGGGAGCGAGCAGTACTTC. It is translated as CASSWGQGSEQYF.

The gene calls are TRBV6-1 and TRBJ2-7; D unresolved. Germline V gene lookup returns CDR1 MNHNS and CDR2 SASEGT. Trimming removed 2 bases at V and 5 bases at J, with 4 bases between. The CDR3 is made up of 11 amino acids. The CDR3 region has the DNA TGTGCCAGCAGTGAATTTAACGAGCAGTACTTC. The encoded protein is CASSEFNEQYF.

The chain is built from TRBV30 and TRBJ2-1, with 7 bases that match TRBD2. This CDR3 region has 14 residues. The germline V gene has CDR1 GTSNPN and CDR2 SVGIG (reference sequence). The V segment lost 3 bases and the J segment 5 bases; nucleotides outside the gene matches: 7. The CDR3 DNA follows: TGTGCCTGGAGCGTCGGGGGGAGCCACAATGAGCAGTTCTTC. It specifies CAWSVGGSHNEQFF.

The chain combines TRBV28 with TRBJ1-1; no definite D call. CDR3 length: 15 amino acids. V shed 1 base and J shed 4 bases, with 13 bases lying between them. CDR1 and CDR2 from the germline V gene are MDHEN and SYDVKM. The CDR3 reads CASSLLAGVVTEAFF. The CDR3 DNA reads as TGTGCCAGCAGTTTATTGGCCGGGGTAGTCACTGAAGCTTTCTTT. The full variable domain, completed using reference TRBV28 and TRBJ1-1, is DVKVTQSSRYLVKRTGEKVFLECVQDMDHENMFWYRQDPGLGLRLIYFSYDVKMKEKGDIPEGYSVSREKKERFSLILESASTNQTSMYLCASSLLAGVVTEAFFGQGTRLTVV.

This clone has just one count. CDR3: CASSPNTGGLATAYGYTF. In nucleotides, the CDR3 is TGTGCCAGCAGCCCGAACACAGGGGGCCTCGCCACCGCCTATGGCTACACCTTC. The rearrangement joins TRBV5-5 to TRBJ1-2; 9 positions agree with TRBD1. The germline V gene encodes CDR1 SGHKS and CDR2 YYEKEE (reference sequence). J lost 4 bases, V lost 4 bases, and 17 bases had no gene match. This CDR3 has 18 residues.

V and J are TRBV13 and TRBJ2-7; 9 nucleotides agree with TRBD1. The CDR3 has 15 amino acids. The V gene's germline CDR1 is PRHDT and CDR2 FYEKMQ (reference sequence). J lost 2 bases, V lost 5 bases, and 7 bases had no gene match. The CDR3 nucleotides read TGTGCCAGCAGCGCGCGGGGGACAGGGACCTACGAGCAGTACTTC. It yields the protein CASSARGTGTYEQYF. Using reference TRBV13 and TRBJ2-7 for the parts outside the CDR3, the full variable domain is AAGVIQSPRHLIKEKRETATLKCYPIPRHDTVYWYQQGPGQDPQFLISFYEKMQSDKGSIPDRFSAQQFSDYHSELNMSSLELGDSALYFCASSARGTGTYEQYFGPGTRLTVT.

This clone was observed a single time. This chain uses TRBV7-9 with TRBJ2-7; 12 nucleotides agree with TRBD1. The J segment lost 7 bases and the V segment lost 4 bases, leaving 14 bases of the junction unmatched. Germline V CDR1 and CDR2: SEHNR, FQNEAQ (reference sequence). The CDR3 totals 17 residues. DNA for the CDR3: TGTGCCAGCAGCTCCGATAACCGGGACAGGGGGCCGCGAGAGCAGTACTTC. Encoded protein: CASSSDNRDRGPREQYF. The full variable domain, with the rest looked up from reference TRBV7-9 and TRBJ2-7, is DTGVSQNPRHKITKRGQNVTFRCDPISEHNRLYWYRQTLGQGPEFLTYFQNEAQLEKSRLLSDRFSAERPKGSFSTLEIQRTEQGDSAMYLCASSSDNRDRGPREQYFGPGTRLTVT.

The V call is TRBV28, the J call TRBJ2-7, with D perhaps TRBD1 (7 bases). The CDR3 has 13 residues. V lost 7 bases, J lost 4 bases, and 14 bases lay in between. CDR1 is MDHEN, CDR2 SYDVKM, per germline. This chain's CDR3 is CASKEQGRYEQYF. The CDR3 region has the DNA TGTGCCAGCAAGGAACAGGGGAGGTACGAGCAGTACTTC.

This CDR3 reads CASSPGARAREKLFF. CDR3 DNA sequence: TGTGCCAGCAGCCCTGGGGCAAGGGCCAGAGAAAAACTGTTTTTT. This chain links TRBV7-9 with TRBJ1-4; TRBD1 is a possible D gene (5 bases). Germline V gives CDR1 SEHNR, CDR2 FQNEAQ (reference sequence). This CDR3 comprises 15 residues. V lost 5 bases, J lost 8 bases, and 18 bases lay in between.

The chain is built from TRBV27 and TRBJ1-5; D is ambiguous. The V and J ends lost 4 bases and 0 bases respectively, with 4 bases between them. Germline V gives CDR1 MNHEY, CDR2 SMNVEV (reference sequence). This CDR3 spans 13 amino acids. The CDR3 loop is CASSSLSNQPQHF. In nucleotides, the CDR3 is TGTGCCAGCAGTTCTCTTAGCAATCAGCCCCAGCATTTT.

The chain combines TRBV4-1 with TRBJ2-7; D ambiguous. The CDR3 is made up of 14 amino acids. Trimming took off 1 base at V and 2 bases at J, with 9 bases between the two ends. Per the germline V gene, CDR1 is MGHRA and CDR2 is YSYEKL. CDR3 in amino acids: CASSQALSPYEQYF. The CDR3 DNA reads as TGCGCCAGCAGCCAAGCACTTTCTCCCTACGAGCAGTACTTC.

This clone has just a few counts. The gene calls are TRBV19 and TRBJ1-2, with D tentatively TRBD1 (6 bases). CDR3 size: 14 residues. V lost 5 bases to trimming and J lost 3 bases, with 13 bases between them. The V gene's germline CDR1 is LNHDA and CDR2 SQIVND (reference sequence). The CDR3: CASSVYQGYYGYTF. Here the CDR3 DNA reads TGTGCCAGTAGTGTCTATCAGGGGTACTATGGCTACACCTTC.